The rows below give T cell receptor beta chains drawn from one sample of a study of cytomegalovirus exposure and HLA in healthy donors. Sequenced by immunoSEQ multiplex PCR; TCRdb stores in-frame clones only, minus some. The data contain about 160,000 clones, just under 80% of them singletons. The sequenced sample consisted of PBMCs. The source of these receptors is a man aged 25 to 40 in good health and CMV-seronegative. CDR3s include the opening cysteine and the closing phenylalanine or tryptophan. The order of the fields is CDR3 protein, CDR3 DNA, D gene, CDR3 length, J gene, clone size, V gene. A D gene is named only where the DNA matches it firmly. A row's size may be missing; if present it is once, few, many or a size class.

CASSVHSGGGTEAFF | TGTGCCAGCAGTGTTCACTCAGGGGGAGGCACTGAAGCTTTCTTT | TRBD1 | 15 | TRBJ1-1 | once | TRBV2
CASSLTGGLNYGYTF | TGTGCCAGTAGCCTGACAGGGGGGCTGAACTATGGCTACACCTTC | TRBD1 | 15 | TRBJ1-2 | NA | TRBV19
CASSHIASYNEQFF | TGTGCCAGCAGCCATATAGCGTCCTACAATGAGCAGTTCTTC | NA | 14 | TRBJ2-1 | NA | TRBV5-8
CASSQDSATSTDTQYF | TGTGCCAGCAGCCAGGACAGCGCCACTAGCACAGATACGCAGTATTTT | NA | 16 | TRBJ2-3 | once | TRBV11-2
CASSLASGGGEQYF | TGTGCCAGCAGCTTGGCTAGCGGGGGAGGCGAGCAGTACTTC | TRBD2 | 14 | TRBJ2-7 | NA | TRBV5-4
CASSFLLAGVETQYF | TGTGCCAGCAGCTTCTTGCTAGCGGGAGTTGAGACCCAGTACTTC | TRBD2 | 15 | TRBJ2-5 | few | TRBV5-6
CASSRDRGPPTRSYNEQFF | TGTGCCAGCAGCCGGGACAGGGGGCCTCCTACCCGCTCCTACAATGAGCAGTTCTTC | TRBD1 | 19 | TRBJ2-1 | NA | TRBV9
CASSRTLATNEKLFF | TGTGCCAGCAGCCGCACACTAGCAACTAATGAAAAACTGTTTTTT | NA | 15 | TRBJ1-4 | NA | TRBV7-8
CASSYYASGGAGELFF | TGTGCCAGCAGTTACTATGCTAGCGGGGGGGCCGGGGAGCTGTTTTTT | TRBD2 | 16 | TRBJ2-2 | NA | TRBV6-5
CASSLQGSNVLTF | TGTGCCAGCAGCTTGCAGGGTTCCAACGTCCTGACTTTC | NA | 13 | TRBJ2-6 | NA | TRBV5-5
CSALTSGGSLDTQYF | TGCAGCGCCCTTACTAGCGGGGGGTCTTTGGATACGCAGTATTTT | TRBD2 | 15 | TRBJ2-3 | NA | TRBV29-1
CASSRGSSYGYTF | TGTGCTAGCAGTAGGGGGTCTTCCTATGGCTACACCTTC | NA | 13 | TRBJ1-2 | NA | TRBV6-5
CASRNRGLDTGELFF | TGTGCCAGCAGAAACAGGGGGCTGGACACCGGGGAGCTGTTTTTT | TRBD1 | 15 | TRBJ2-2 | NA | TRBV2
CASNPGQGAAGELFF | TGTGCCAGCAATCCGGGACAGGGGGCGGCCGGGGAGCTGTTTTTT | TRBD1 | 15 | TRBJ2-2 | NA | TRBV6-5
CASSFRLAGDTDTQYF | TGTGCCAGCAGCTTTCGTCTAGCGGGAGACACAGATACGCAGTATTTT | TRBD2 | 16 | TRBJ2-3 | NA | TRBV7-8
CATSSRASADTQYF | TGTGCCACCAGCAGCAGAGCTAGCGCAGATACGCAGTATTTT | NA | 14 | TRBJ2-3 | NA | TRBV15
CASSPGQGSSQPQHF | TGTGCCAGCAGTCCGGGACAGGGATCAAGTCAGCCCCAGCATTTT | TRBD1 | 15 | TRBJ1-5 | NA | TRBV6-6
CASSRPGLAGVSYEQYF | TGTGCCAGCAGCCGGCCGGGACTAGCGGGAGTTAGCTACGAGCAGTACTTC | TRBD2 | 17 | TRBJ2-7 | NA | TRBV11-1
CASSEYRLAGGETQYF | TGTGCCAGCAGTGAATATAGACTAGCGGGAGGAGAGACCCAGTACTTC | TRBD2 | 16 | TRBJ2-5 | NA | TRBV25-1
CASSRDRSRYEQYF | TGTGCCAGCAGCCGGGACAGGTCCCGCTACGAGCAGTACTTC | TRBD1 | 14 | TRBJ2-7 | NA | TRBV6-5
CSAGQGREGYTF | TGCAGCGCAGGACAGGGGCGGGAAGGCTACACCTTC | TRBD1 | 12 | TRBJ1-2 | NA | TRBV29-1
CASSELPGQENTEAFF | TGTGCCAGCAGTGAACTCCCCGGACAGGAGAACACTGAAGCTTTCTTT | TRBD1 | 16 | TRBJ1-1 | NA | TRBV6-1
CAWSGLQEYQETQYF | TGTGCCTGGAGCGGATTACAGGAGTACCAAGAGACCCAGTACTTC | NA | 15 | TRBJ2-5 | once | TRBV30
CASSQVQISYEQYF | TGCGCCAGCAGCCAAGTTCAGATCTCCTACGAGCAGTACTTC | NA | 14 | TRBJ2-7 | NA | TRBV4-1
CASIQGGLNTEAFF | TGTGCCAGCATACAGGGGGGATTGAACACTGAAGCTTTCTTT | TRBD1 | 14 | TRBJ1-1 | NA | TRBV6-5
CASSNPGGDVETQYF | TGTGCCAGCAGTAATCCAGGGGGCGATGTGGAGACCCAGTACTTC | TRBD1 | 15 | TRBJ2-5 | NA | TRBV28
CASSYGGGYEQFF | TGTGCCAGCAGCTACGGGGGAGGCTATGAGCAGTTCTTC | NA | 13 | TRBJ2-1 | NA | TRBV5-6
CASSPTGDRTTDTQYF | TGTGCCAGCAGCCCCACAGGGGACCGCACCACAGATACGCAGTATTTT | TRBD1 | 16 | TRBJ2-3 | NA | TRBV13
CASSLVGTTSTDTQYF | TGTGCCAGCAGCTTGGTTGGGACTACTAGCACAGATACGCAGTATTTT | TRBD2 | 16 | TRBJ2-3 | NA | TRBV5-5
CATVSGGEGYTF | TGCGCCACTGTCTCAGGGGGCGAAGGCTACACCTTC | TRBD1 | 12 | TRBJ1-2 | NA | TRBV10-2
CASSPRAQNYEQYF | TGCGCCAGCAGCCCGAGGGCTCAAAACTACGAGCAGTACTTC | NA | 14 | TRBJ2-7 | NA | TRBV5-1
CASSEWVGRGEQYF | TGCGCCAGCAGTGAATGGGTAGGAAGGGGCGAGCAGTACTTC | NA | 14 | TRBJ2-7 | NA | TRBV10-2
CASSGSGGSWSGELFF | TGTGCCAGCAGTGGATCAGGGGGCTCTTGGTCCGGGGAGCTGTTTTTT | TRBD1 | 16 | TRBJ2-2 | NA | TRBV6-1
CASSLLPGRGQPQHF | TGTGCCAGCAGCTTGCTCCCGGGGAGGGGTCAGCCCCAGCATTTT | NA | 15 | TRBJ1-5 | NA | TRBV7-2
CASSPEGLARETQYF | TGCGCCAGCAGCCCGGAGGGACTAGCAAGAGAGACCCAGTACTTC | TRBD2 | 15 | TRBJ2-5 | once | TRBV5-1
CASSPGEVDGYTF | TGTGCCAGCAGCCCCGGAGAGGTAGATGGCTACACCTTC | NA | 13 | TRBJ1-2 | NA | TRBV5-6
CASSLVSSERITDTQYF | TGTGCCAGCAGCTTGGTGTCTAGCGAACGCATCACAGATACGCAGTATTTT | NA | 17 | TRBJ2-3 | NA | TRBV5-4
CASSPRGVSGNQETQYF | TGTGCCAGCAGCCCCCGTGGGGTGTCAGGGAACCAAGAGACCCAGTACTTC | NA | 17 | TRBJ2-5 | NA | TRBV13
CASSEALRGSYEQYF | TGTGCCAGCAGTGAAGCGCTTAGGGGATCCTACGAGCAGTACTTC | NA | 15 | TRBJ2-7 | NA | TRBV2
CASSLGAGTDTQYF | TGTGCCAGCAGCTTAGGGGCGGGAACAGATACGCAGTATTTT | NA | 14 | TRBJ2-3 | NA | TRBV7-2
CASRKPGPLDSEQYF | TGTGCCAGCAGAAAACCCGGCCCCCTAGACTCTGAGCAGTACTTC | NA | 15 | TRBJ2-7 | NA | TRBV7-9
CASSPRGTSGMYNEQFF | TGTGCCAGCAGCCCCCGGGGGACTAGCGGCATGTACAATGAGCAGTTCTTC | TRBD2 | 17 | TRBJ2-1 | once | TRBV7-2